These 30 T cell receptor beta chains originate from one sample sequenced in a study of CD8 T cells in Susac syndrome. Reverse transcription of 0.5 to 1 ug RNA was performed with random hexamers. Using its own MiXCR run on the immunoSEQ multiplex PCR reads, TCRdb lists one record per CDR3 protein. The sample yields about 190,000 distinct CDR3 sequences, more than 90% seen once. The sequencing sample was made of CD4+ T cells from PBMCs. The receptors derive from a human donor with Susac syndrome.

This chain uses TRBV7-3 with TRBJ1-1, with D unclear. V dropped 2 bases and J dropped 3 bases, with 7 bases sitting between them. Looked up from germline, CDR1 is SGHTA and CDR2 is FQGTGA. CDR3 length: 13 amino acids. The CDR3 bases are TGTGCCAGCAGCTTACTGGGCGACACTGAAGCTTTCTTT. Protein product: CASSLLGDTEAFF.

The V gene is TRBV6-6, the J gene TRBJ1-4; D is uncertain. Germline CDR1 reads MNHNY; CDR2 reads SVGAGI (reference sequence). Deletions cut 6 bases from V and 10 bases from J, with 12 bases between. There are 12 residues in the CDR3. The CDR3 sequence: CASRFEKGKLFF. The CDR3 nucleotides are TGTGCCAGCAGATTTGAGAAGGGAAAACTGTTTTTT.

The V and J genes are TRBV6-5 and TRBJ2-2; TRBD1 is a possible D gene (6 bases). V dropped 2 bases and J dropped 9 bases, with 16 bases sitting between them. The CDR3 extends over 15 amino acids. CDR1 and CDR2 from the germline V gene are MNHEY and SVGAGI. The CDR3 region is CASSYPTPTGRELFF. CDR3 coding DNA: TGTGCCAGCAGTTACCCCACCCCCACAGGGCGGGAGCTGTTTTTT.

The chain has TRBV12-3 or TRBV12-4 and TRBJ1-2; no clear D gene. The CDR3 extends over 12 amino acids. Trimming shortened V by 2 bases and J by 3 bases, and 4 bases separated the two germline ends. Written as DNA, the CDR3 is TGTGCCAGCAGTTTATTAGACTATGGCTACACCTTC. Translation gives CASSLLDYGYTF.

The rearrangement joins TRBV3-1 to TRBJ2-5; 8 bases are a match to TRBD1. Germline assignment: CDR1 LGHDT and CDR2 YNNKEL (reference sequence). The CDR3 runs 15 residues. With V trimmed by 7 bases and J by 4 bases, 11 bases remained unmatched. The CDR3 spells CASTLRRGPSETQYF. As DNA, the CDR3 is TGTGCCAGCACTTTACGCAGGGGGCCGTCAGAGACCCAGTACTTC.

J is TRBJ2-2 and V is TRBV29-1; 7 bases map to TRBD2. Looked up from germline, CDR1 is SQVTM and CDR2 is ANQGSEA. V trimming: 4 bases; J trimming: 7 bases; junction bases outside the gene matches: 9. This CDR3 is 14 amino acids long. DNA for the CDR3: TGCAGCGTTGTTCCAGCGGGGATTTACGGGGAGCTGTTTTTT. Amino acids: CSVVPAGIYGELFF.

This clonotype was found a few times. This rearrangement joins TRBV29-1 to TRBJ2-7, with D unresolved. Germline V gives CDR1 SQVTM, CDR2 ANQGSEA. The CDR3 spans 14 residues. The V end lost 4 bases, the J end lost 5 bases, and 18 bases lay between the germline ends. This CDR3 reads CSVVAGTFLDEQYF. The CDR3 DNA reads TGCAGCGTTGTGGCAGGAACGTTCCTTGACGAGCAGTACTTC.

J is TRBJ2-1 and V is TRBV4-1; 10 bases line up with TRBD1. This CDR3 contains 16 residues. Germline trimming cut 1 base from V and 6 bases from J; bases unmatched to any gene: 6. Per the germline V gene, CDR1 is MGHRA and CDR2 is YSYEKL. The chain's CDR3 is CASSQVLGQGPNEQFF. The CDR3 nucleotides are TGCGCCAGCAGCCAAGTTTTGGGACAGGGGCCCAATGAGCAGTTCTTC.

This chain's CDR3 is CASSYSLASSYEQYF. The CDR3, as DNA: TGTGCCAGCAGTTACTCACTAGCCTCCTCCTACGAGCAGTACTTC. V usage is TRBV6-5 and J usage is TRBJ2-7; maybe TRBD2 (6 bases). The CDR3 extends over 15 amino acids. Trimming left V 0 bases short and J 0 bases short, with 9 bases between. Germline loops: CDR1 MNHEY, CDR2 SVGAGI.

J is TRBJ2-5 and V is TRBV7-2; TRBD2 matches at 8 bases. The germline gives CDR1 SGHTA, CDR2 FQGNSA. The CDR3 consists of 16 residues. With 5 bases clipped from V and 0 bases from J, the junction kept 8 bases outside the gene matches. The CDR3 is CASSEKTSVYQETQYF. In DNA form, the CDR3 reads TGTGCCAGCAGCGAGAAGACTAGCGTTTACCAAGAGACCCAGTACTTC. The variable domain in full, with the rest retrieved from reference TRBV7-2 and TRBJ2-5, is GAGVSQSPSNKVTEKGKDVELRCDPISGHTALYWYRQSLGQGLEFLIYFQGNSAPDKSGLPSDRFSAERTGGSVSTLTIQRTQQEDSAVYLCASSEKTSVYQETQYFGPGTRLLVL.

The chain employs TRBV10-3 and TRBJ2-5, with 10 nucleotides matching TRBD2. V dropped 2 bases and J dropped 2; count of bases not matched to a gene: 2. This CDR3 contains 15 residues. The germline V gene has CDR1 ENHRY and CDR2 SYGVKD. The CDR3 DNA sequence: TGTGCCATCAGTGAGACTAGCGGGATACAAGAGACCCAGTACTTC. Translation: CAISETSGIQETQYF.

This chain links TRBV3-1 with TRBJ1-6; no clear D. Germline V gene lookup returns CDR1 LGHDT and CDR2 YNNKEL (reference sequence). The CDR3 has 16 amino acids. V was shortened by 0 bases and J by 8 bases, with 14 bases between the two germline ends. CDR3 sequence reads: CASSQDLGPRDSPLHF. The CDR3 DNA follows: TGTGCCAGCAGCCAAGATTTAGGACCACGAGATTCACCCCTCCACTTT.

The chain employs TRBV7-3 and TRBJ1-2; D possibly corresponds to TRBD1 (5 bases). Germline V gives CDR1 SGHTA, CDR2 FQGTGA. The CDR3 spans 14 residues. V was pared by 4 bases and J by 7 bases, with 16 bases between. CDR3 coding DNA: TGTGCCAGCAGCTCAACAAGGGGCGCGGGTGGCTACACCTTC. It translates to CASSSTRGAGGYTF.

This rearrangement joins TRBV2 to TRBJ2-3; TRBD2 might be the D (5 bases). Germline CDR1 and CDR2: SNHLY and FYNNEI. V lost 7 bases and J lost 1, with 15 bases in between. This CDR3 region has 15 residues. The CDR3 DNA reads as TGTGCCAGCAATGGCGGGCTAGCTGGCACAGATACGCAGTATTTT. It specifies CASNGGLAGTDTQYF.

This sequence joins TRBV5-1 and TRBJ2-2; TRBD1 might be the D (5 bases). Per germline, CDR1 SGHRS and CDR2 YFSETQ. This CDR3 contains 16 residues. V lost 4 bases, J lost 0 bases, and 13 bases lay in between. DNA of the CDR3: TGCGCCAGCAGCGCTACGACAGCCTCGAACACCGGGGAGCTGTTTTTT. Translation: CASSATTASNTGELFF.

V usage is TRBV20-1 and J usage is TRBJ2-7; no firm D call. Germline V lookup: CDR1 DFQATT, CDR2 SNEGSKA (reference sequence). The CDR3 is 14 residues long. V dropped 1 base and J dropped 0 bases, with 10 bases sitting between them. The CDR3 here is CSARGQIYSYEQYF. CDR3 nucleotide sequence: TGCAGTGCTAGAGGCCAGATTTACTCCTACGAGCAGTACTTC.

The V call is TRBV20-1, the J call TRBJ2-1; 8 positions match TRBD2. This CDR3 region has 13 residues. Germline values: CDR1 DFQATT, CDR2 SNEGSKA (reference sequence). V lost 7 bases, J lost 7 bases, and 9 bases stayed unmatched. CDR3: CSVPGGQVNEQFF. Here the CDR3 DNA reads TGCAGTGTCCCGGGGGGGCAGGTAAATGAGCAGTTCTTC.

The rearrangement joins TRBV20-1 to TRBJ1-2; 8 positions match TRBD1. Germline trimming cut 6 bases from V and 8 bases from J; bases unmatched to any gene: 5. CDR1 and CDR2 (germline): DFQATT, SNEGSKA (reference sequence). This CDR3 is 11 amino acids long. The CDR3 DNA sequence: TGCAGTGCAAGACAGGGGCAGGGCTACACCTTC. Translation: CSARQGQGYTF.

This rearrangement joins TRBV29-1 to TRBJ2-5; D is possibly TRBD2 (5 bases). The CDR3 loop spans 12 amino acids. Looked up from germline, CDR1 is SQVTM and CDR2 is ANQGSEA. The germline V and J ends were trimmed by 4 bases and 4 bases, with 10 bases remaining between them. CDR3 loop: CSVGRETETQYF. The CDR3 nucleotides are TGCAGCGTTGGAAGGGAGACAGAGACCCAGTACTTC.

This sequence joins TRBV4-1 and TRBJ1-6; D perhaps matches TRBD1 (5 bases). Germline-derived CDR1 and CDR2 are MGHRA and YSYEKL. This CDR3 has 15 amino acids. V was clipped by 0 bases and J by 7 bases, with 10 bases between them. The CDR3 is CASSQELTANSPLHF. The CDR3 nucleotides read TGCGCCAGCAGCCAAGAATTGACAGCGAATTCACCCCTCCACTTT.

This clonotype came up once. This chain links TRBV30 with TRBJ2-7; TRBD2 might be the D (6 bases). The germline V and J ends were trimmed by 4 bases and 6 bases, with 13 bases remaining between them. The germline V gene has CDR1 GTSNPN and CDR2 SVGIG (reference sequence). The CDR3 has 12 amino acids. CDR3 sequence (DNA): TGTGCCTGGACCAGGGACTTGGGCGAGCAGTACTTC. Translating gives CAWTRDLGEQYF. Together with reference TRBV30 and TRBJ2-7, the CDR3 gives the full variable domain: SQTIHQWPATLVQPVGSPLSLECTVEGTSNPNLYWYRQAAGRGLQLLFYSVGIGQISSEVPQNLSASRPQDRQFILSSKKLLLSDSGFYLCAWTRDLGEQYFGPGTRLTVT.

The gene calls are TRBV18 and TRBJ1-5, with unresolved D. The CDR3 is 13 amino acids. V was shortened by 6 bases and J by 1 base, with 7 bases between the two germline ends. Per germline, CDR1 KGHSH and CDR2 LQKENI. The CDR3 nucleotides are TGTGCCAGCTCGGACGCGAGCAATCAGCCCCAGCATTTT. It codes for CASSDASNQPQHF. The variable domain in full, completed from reference TRBV18 and TRBJ1-5, reads NAGVMQNPRHLVRRRGQEARLRCSPMKGHSHVYWYRQLPEEGLKFMVYLQKENIIDESGMPKERFSAEFPKEGPSILRIQQVVRGDSAAYFCASSDASNQPQHFGDGTRLSIL.

This rearrangement joins TRBV20-1 to TRBJ2-7, with 8 bases aligning to TRBD2. Germline V gene data show CDR1 as DFQATT and CDR2 as SNEGSKA (reference sequence). V was clipped by 2 bases and J by 4 bases; unmatched bases: 4. CDR3 length equals 13 residues. The CDR3 region is CSARSGGVYEQYF. The DNA of the CDR3 is TGCAGTGCTAGAAGCGGGGGAGTTTACGAGCAGTACTTC.

V usage is TRBV6-6 and J usage is TRBJ2-7; D is ambiguous. V lost 10 bases, J lost 2 bases, and 15 bases lay in between. The germline V gene has CDR1 MNHNY and CDR2 SVGAGI (reference sequence). The CDR3 contains 13 residues. The CDR3 DNA sequence: TGTGCCACCCACCGAGGCGGTGCCTACGAGCAGTACTTC. Encoded protein: CATHRGGAYEQYF.

The V and J genes are TRBV19 and TRBJ2-1; D may be TRBD2 (5 bases). Per germline, CDR1 LNHDA and CDR2 SQIVND (reference sequence). The germline V and J ends were trimmed by 7 bases and 15 bases, with 16 bases remaining between them. CDR3 length: 11 residues. As DNA, the CDR3 is TGTGCCAGTATCGTCGGGCAGGAGGCGTTCTTC. Protein product: CASIVGQEAFF.

Here the CDR3 reads CASSLAGGGTDTQYF. CDR3 DNA sequence: TGTGCCAGCAGTTTAGCGGGGGGAGGGACAGATACGCAGTATTTT. V and J are TRBV12-3 or TRBV12-4 and TRBJ2-3, with 7 bases lining up with TRBD2. The CDR3 consists of 15 residues. V dropped 0 bases and J dropped 3; count of bases not matched to a gene: 3.

This chain connects TRBV27 to TRBJ1-2; D unresolved. The CDR3 covers 13 residues. Germline CDR1 and CDR2: MNHEY and SMNVEV (reference sequence). Trimming shortened V by 5 bases and J by 1 base, and 8 bases separated the two germline ends. CDR3 sequence (DNA): TGTGCCAGCAGTCCACAGAATAACTATGGCTACACCTTC. It codes for CASSPQNNYGYTF.

The rearrangement links TRBV30 to TRBJ2-7; D not resolved. Germline lookup yields CDR1 GTSNPN and CDR2 SVGIG (reference sequence). The CDR3 consists of 12 residues. Trimming stripped 4 bases from V and 0 bases from J, with 7 bases between. In DNA form, the CDR3 reads TGTGCCTGGACGCAGAGCTCCTACGAGCAGTACTTC. It is translated as CAWTQSSYEQYF.

The CDR3 reads CASSGGTPNEQFF. The CDR3 bases are TGTGCCAGCAGCGGCGGGACACCCAATGAGCAGTTCTTC. The rearrangement links TRBV5-4 to TRBJ2-1; D is perhaps TRBD1 or TRBD2 (6 bases each). V lost 4 bases and J lost 6, with 11 bases in between. Germline-derived CDR1 and CDR2 are SGHNT and YYREEE (reference sequence). There are 13 residues in the CDR3.

A word on this clonotype: The junction does not match germline at one end; this may be a read error. The V and J genes are TRBV4-1 and TRBJ2-7, with TRBD1 matching 10 bases. Germline V lookup: CDR1 MGHRA, CDR2 YSYEKL. This CDR3 is built from 15 residues. This CDR3 reads CASSQDRGLDYEQYF. DNA for the CDR3: TGCGCCAGCAGTCAAGACAGGGGGCTCGACTACGAGCAGTACTTC.